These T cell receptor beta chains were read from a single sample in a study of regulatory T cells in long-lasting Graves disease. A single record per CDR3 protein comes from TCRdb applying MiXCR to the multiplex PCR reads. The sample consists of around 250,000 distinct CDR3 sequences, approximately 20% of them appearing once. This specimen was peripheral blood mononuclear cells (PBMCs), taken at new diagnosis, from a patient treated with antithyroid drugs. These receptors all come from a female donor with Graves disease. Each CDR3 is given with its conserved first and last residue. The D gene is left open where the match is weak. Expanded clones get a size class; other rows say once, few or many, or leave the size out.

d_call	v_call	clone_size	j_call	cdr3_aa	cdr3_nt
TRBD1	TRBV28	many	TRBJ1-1	CASSSGGRWSTEAFF	TGTGCCAGCAGTTCAGGGGGTAGGTGGAGCACTGAAGCTTTCTTT
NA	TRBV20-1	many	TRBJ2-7	CSARGGGRSYEQYF	TGCAGTGCCCGAGGGGGCGGGAGGAGCTACGAGCAGTACTTC
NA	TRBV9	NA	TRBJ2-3	CASSVEGARTDTQYF	TGTGCCAGCAGCGTAGAGGGCGCACGCACAGATACGCAGTATTTT
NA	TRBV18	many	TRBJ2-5	CASSPLIGETQYF	TGTGCCAGCTCACCACTAATAGGAGAGACCCAGTACTTC
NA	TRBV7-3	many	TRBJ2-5	CASSLRPGTPPRETQYF	TGTGCCAGCAGCCTACGCCCGGGGACACCGCCGCGAGAGACCCAGTACTTC
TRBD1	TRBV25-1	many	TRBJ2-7	CASSPTRDRGPRVTYEQYF	TGTGCCAGCAGCCCAACGCGGGACAGGGGGCCAAGGGTCACCTACGAGCAGTACTTC
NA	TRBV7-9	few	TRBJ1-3	CASSRQIEDTIYF	TGTGCCAGCAGCAGACAGATCGAGGACACCATATATTTT
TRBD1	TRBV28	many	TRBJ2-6	CASSLTGGFSGANVLTF	TGTGCCAGCAGTTTAACAGGGGGGTTCTCTGGGGCCAACGTCCTGACTTTC
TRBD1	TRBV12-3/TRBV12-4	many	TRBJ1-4	CASSLYQGGEKLFF	TGTGCCAGCAGTTTATATCAGGGGGGCGAAAAACTGTTTTTT
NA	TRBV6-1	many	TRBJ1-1	CASTLPQGRQTEAFF	TGTGCCAGCACCTTACCCCAGGGGCGACAGACTGAAGCTTTCTTT
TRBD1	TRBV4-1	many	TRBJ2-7	CASSSPGQGVYEQYF	TGCGCCAGCAGCTCGCCGGGACAGGGAGTCTACGAGCAGTACTTC
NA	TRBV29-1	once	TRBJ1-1	CSVSFSGGTEAFF	TGCAGCGTTTCGTTTTCCGGGGGGACTGAAGCTTTCTTT
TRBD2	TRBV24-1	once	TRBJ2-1	CATSDLRLASGRYEQFF	TGTGCCACCAGTGATTTGAGGTTGGCTAGCGGGAGGTATGAGCAGTTCTTC
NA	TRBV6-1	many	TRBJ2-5	CASSRSAQETQYF	TGTGCCAGCAGCCGCAGTGCTCAAGAGACCCAGTACTTC
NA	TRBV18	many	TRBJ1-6	CASRNYAGEKQSPLHF	TGTGCCAGTAGGAACTACGCGGGGGAGAAACAATCACCCCTCCACTTT
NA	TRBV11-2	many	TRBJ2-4	CASSQTAPLDF	TGTGCCAGCAGCCAGACAGCCCCATTGGACTTC
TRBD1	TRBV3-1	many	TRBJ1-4	CASSQEGTANEKLFF	TGTGCCAGCAGCCAAGAAGGGACAGCCAATGAAAAACTGTTTTTT
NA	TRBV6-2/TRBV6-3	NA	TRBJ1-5	CASSYSNRLLVAGNQPQHF	TGTGCCAGCAGTTACTCAAACAGGCTCCTCGTGGCTGGCAATCAGCCCCAGCATTTT
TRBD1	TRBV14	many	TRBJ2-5	CASSPATGWGETQYF	TGTGCCAGCAGCCCTGCGACAGGGTGGGGAGAGACCCAGTACTTC
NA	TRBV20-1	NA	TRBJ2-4	CSAPIGSRNIQYF	TGCAGTGCCCCGATAGGGAGCAGAAACATTCAGTACTTC